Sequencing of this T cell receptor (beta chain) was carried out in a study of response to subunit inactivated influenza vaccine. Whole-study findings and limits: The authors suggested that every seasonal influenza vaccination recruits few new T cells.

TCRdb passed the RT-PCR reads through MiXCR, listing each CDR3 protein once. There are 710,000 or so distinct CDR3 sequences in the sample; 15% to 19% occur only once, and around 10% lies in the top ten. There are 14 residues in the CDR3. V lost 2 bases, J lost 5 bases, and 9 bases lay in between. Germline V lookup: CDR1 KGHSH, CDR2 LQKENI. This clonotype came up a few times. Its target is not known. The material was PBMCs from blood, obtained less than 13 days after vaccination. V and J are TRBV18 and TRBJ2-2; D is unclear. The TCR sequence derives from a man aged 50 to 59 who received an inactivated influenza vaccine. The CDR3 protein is CASSPESMTGELFF. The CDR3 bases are TGTGCCAGCTCACCAGAAAGTATGACCGGGGAGCTGTTTTTT.